Following are 17 T cell receptor beta chains from one sample sequenced in a study of blood T cells in healthy people across ages. Then a second PCR, running about 6 to 12 cycles, was carried out with a sample-barcoded 5' primer and a J-beta primer mix. Via MiXCR, TCRdb re-called the 5' RACE reads, giving one row per CDR3 protein. This sample has 750,000 to 950,000 distinct CDR3 sequences; just under 30% occur once, and the top ten carry roughly a tenth. This sample also appeared in a second study, on T cells of mothers and their children.

Sequences were obtained from blood. Receptors originate from a woman aged 40-49 years in good health.

This chain uses TRBV7-9 with TRBJ2-5, with D uncertain. Germline CDR1 SEHNR, CDR2 FQNEAQ (reference sequence). This CDR3 contains 11 residues. V was clipped by 8 bases and J by 5 bases, with 9 bases between them. This CDR3 reads CASRSRETQYF. CDR3 DNA: TGTGCCAGCCGCTCGAGGGAGACCCAGTACTTC. The entire variable domain, with the rest obtained from reference TRBV7-9 and TRBJ2-5, is as follows: DTGVSQNPRHKITKRGQNVTFRCDPISEHNRLYWYRQTLGQGPEFLTYFQNEAQLEKSRLLSDRFSAERPKGSFSTLEIQRTEQGDSAMYLCASRSRETQYFGPGTRLLVL.

The chain links TRBV30 to TRBJ1-1; a possible D gene is TRBD1 (6 bases). CDR1 is GTSNPN, CDR2 SVGIG, per germline (reference sequence). This CDR3 is built from 13 residues. The V end was cut by 2 bases, the J end by 3 bases, with 10 bases between. CDR3 nucleotides: TGTGCCTGGAGTAACGCAGGGGACACTGAAGCTTTCTTT. It codes for CAWSNAGDTEAFF. Using reference TRBV30 and TRBJ1-1 for the parts outside the CDR3, the full variable domain is SQTIHQWPATLVQPVGSPLSLECTVEGTSNPNLYWYRQAAGRGLQLLFYSVGIGQISSEVPQNLSASRPQDRQFILSSKKLLLSDSGFYLCAWSNAGDTEAFFGQGTRLTVV.

The chain uses TRBV18 and TRBJ1-2; TRBD1 might be the D (5 bases). The CDR3 contains 15 residues. The V and J ends lost 2 bases and 4 bases respectively, with 14 bases between them. In germline, CDR1 is KGHSH, CDR2 LQKENI. The CDR3 sequence is CASSPSGSLSYGYTF. The CDR3 DNA sequence: TGTGCCAGCTCACCATCAGGGTCCCTTAGCTATGGCTACACCTTC.

The V call is TRBV5-1, the J call TRBJ2-1, with a weak D call TRBD2 (6 bases). Germline-derived CDR1 and CDR2 are SGHRS and YFSETQ. There are 13 residues in the CDR3. V lost 3 bases, J lost 10 bases, and 14 bases lay in between. Here the CDR3 DNA reads TGCGCCAGCAGCTACGAGACTAGTTGGGAGCAGTTCTTC. Its protein is CASSYETSWEQFF.

This clonotype was seen more than once but under ten times. The chain has TRBV4-3 and TRBJ2-5; 8 positions match TRBD2. The CDR3 is 17 residues long. The V gene end was trimmed by 0 bases and the J gene end by 5 bases; junction bases not matched to a gene: 11. Germline V gives CDR1 LGHNA, CDR2 YSLEER. The chain's CDR3 is CASSQDSASGPQETQYF. In DNA form, the CDR3 reads TGCGCCAGCAGCCAAGATTCGGCTAGCGGGCCTCAGGAGACCCAGTACTTC.

This clonotype was recorded a few times. The CDR3 coding sequence is TGTGCCAGCAGCGTATCAGGCTCCTACGAGCAGTACTTC. Translating gives CASSVSGSYEQYF. The chain recombines TRBV9 with TRBJ2-7; no definite D call. This CDR3 has 13 residues. Germline assignment: CDR1 SGDLS and CDR2 YYNGEE. V was trimmed by 1 base and J by 0 bases, leaving 5 bases between them.

The CDR3 DNA sequence: TGTGCCAGCAGCCCTGCGGCGGGGACTAGCGATTCCAATGAGCAGTTCTTC. It translates to CASSPAAGTSDSNEQFF. This chain uses TRBV7-2 with TRBJ2-1; 10 nucleotides align to TRBD2. The germline CDR1 and CDR2 sequences are SGHTA and FQGNSA. CDR3 length: 17 amino acids. V trimming: 5 bases; J trimming: 6 bases; junction bases outside the gene matches: 13.

This clonotype was observed a handful of times. V gene TRBV6-5 combines with J gene TRBJ1-1; D call uncertain. The V end was cut by 2 bases, the J end by 0 bases, with 7 bases between. CDR3 length: 14 residues. Germline CDR1 and CDR2: MNHEY and SVGAGI. CDR3 bases: TGTGCCAGCAGTTACAGCAGCATGAACACTGAAGCTTTCTTT. Its translation: CASSYSSMNTEAFF.

Concerning this clonotype: This clone may be a read error of a much larger clone one base away. The chain carries TRBV24-1 and TRBJ1-1; 9 bases agree with TRBD1. Germline V gene lookup returns CDR1 KGHDR and CDR2 SFDVKD. This CDR3 has 14 amino acids. V lost 7 bases and J lost 7; bases outside the gene matches: 9. The DNA of the CDR3 is TGTGCCACCAGGCTGACAGGGGGTCAGAGTGAAGCTTTCTTT. This translates into CATRLTGGQSEAFF.

The chain joins TRBV6-2 or TRBV6-3 to TRBJ1-5; possible D gene TRBD1, 5 bases. The CDR3 length is 15 residues. V gave up 8 bases and J gave up 4 bases, with 18 bases separating them. Germline V lookup: CDR1 MNHEY, CDR2 SVGEGT. CDR3 nucleotides: TGTGCCAGCGATTATGCCGGGACCCAGAATCAGCCCCAGCATTTT. This gives the protein CASDYAGTQNQPQHF.

This clonotype came up a few times. This chain uses TRBV9 with TRBJ1-2; D unresolved. This CDR3 has 14 residues. Germline CDR1 and CDR2: SGDLS and YYNGEE. V lost 0 bases and J lost 0, with 6 bases in between. CDR3 region: CASSVDGTNYGYTF. The CDR3 coding sequence is TGTGCCAGCAGCGTAGATGGCACTAACTATGGCTACACCTTC.

This chain uses TRBV11-3 with TRBJ2-1; 7 bases are a match to TRBD2. J lost 2 bases, V lost 2 bases, and 6 bases had no gene match. The CDR3 has 16 amino acids. CDR1 is SGHNT and CDR2 is YENEEA in the germline V gene. CDR3 in amino acids: CASSLSGGSPYNEQFF. The CDR3 region has the DNA TGTGCCAGCAGCTTATCGGGCGGGAGCCCCTACAATGAGCAGTTCTTC. Full variable domain (outside the CDR3, taken from reference TRBV11-3 and TRBJ2-1): EAGVVQSPRYKIIEKKQPVAFWCNPISGHNTLYWYLQNLGQGPELLIRYENEEAVDDSQLPKDRFSAERLKGVDSTLKIQPAELGDSAVYLCASSLSGGSPYNEQFFGPGTRLTVL.

Concerning this clonotype itself: This may come from a read error, since a much larger clone is one base off. CDR3 bases: TGTGCCACCAGCAGAGGGGGGGGAAGCAATCCGCCCCAGCATTTT. It specifies CATSRGGGSNPPQHF. This rearrangement joins TRBV15 to TRBJ1-5; D perhaps matches TRBD1 (5 bases). The germline V gene has CDR1 LNHNV and CDR2 YYDKDF (reference sequence). This CDR3 region has 15 residues. The full variable domain, rest sourced from reference TRBV15 and TRBJ1-5, is DAMVIQNPRYQVTQFGKPVTLSCSQTLNHNVMYWYQQKSSQAPKLLFHYYDKDFNNEADTPDNFQSRRPNTSFCFLDIRSPGLGDTAMYLCATSRGGGSNPPQHFGDGTRLSIL.

This clonotype was counted at least ten times. This chain uses TRBV12-3 or TRBV12-4 with TRBJ2-7, with D possibly matching TRBD2 (6 bases). The CDR3 runs to 16 residues. The ends were cut back, 7 bases at V and 4 bases at J, with 23 bases in the middle. The CDR3 loop reads CASTQGGTAGLYEQYF. The CDR3 DNA reads TGTGCCAGCACACAAGGAGGGACGGCAGGGCTATACGAGCAGTACTTC.

Many counts were recorded for this clonotype. The chain carries TRBV28 and TRBJ2-5, with 11 bases matching TRBD2. V dropped 3 bases and J dropped 7; count of bases not matched to a gene: 13. CDR1 and CDR2 (germline): MDHEN, SYDVKM. The CDR3 covers 17 residues. Written as DNA, the CDR3 is TGTGCCAGCAGTTTCCACCCGGGACTAGCGGTGGGGGGGACCCAGTACTTC. This gives the protein CASSFHPGLAVGGTQYF.

This clonotype was seen at least ten times. The chain joins TRBV27 to TRBJ2-7, with D unresolved. The CDR3 contains 14 residues. CDR1 and CDR2 (germline): MNHEY, SMNVEV (reference sequence). The V end was cut by 4 bases, the J end by 3 bases, with 13 bases between. The DNA for the CDR3 is TGTGCCAGCAGTTCACCGGGCCGCGTCTACGAGCAGTACTTC. Amino acids: CASSSPGRVYEQYF.

For this clonotype: Possible read error: a much larger clone is one base away. This chain uses TRBV4-3 with TRBJ1-2; 9 bases agree with TRBD1. CDR3 length: 13 residues. Germline values: CDR1 LGHNA, CDR2 YSLEER. In DNA form, the CDR3 reads TGCGCCGGCAGCCACGGACAGGGGAGCGGCTACACCTTC. Translated: CAGSHGQGSGYTF.